This record concerns one T cell receptor (beta chain) sequence. A few counts support this clonotype. Its cognate antigen has yet to be identified. Within one base of it there is no much larger clone, and no base qualities were kept. This specimen belongs to a study of blood T cells in healthy people across ages (dated by TCRdb to about 2015). For the study in its entirety: Template switching captured roughly one uniquely barcoded TCR beta cDNA molecule per two T cells in model experiments. Age-related changes in TCR beta repertoire diversity were measured in the study by deep sequencing normalized with unique cDNA molecular identifiers. Donors were grouped into four age groups: young (average 16 years), middle-aged (around 39), aged (approximately 58) and long-lived (about 90). To avoid experimental bias, donors of different ages were spread randomly across the sequencing lanes. For two donors (one aged 18 to 29 and one aged 80 or older), the study analyzed two additional independent replicas of 1 million unique cDNA reads from the same blood draw.

The investigation overall reported the following: Compared with the aged group, the long-lived group had more naive CD4+ T cells, fewer expanded clones and increased TCR diversity, a pattern suggesting age selection. Observed TCR beta diversity per million T cells fell roughly linearly with age, and a significant reduction was already apparent by age around 40. Because profiling used bulk unsorted PBMCs, naive and antigen-experienced compartments could not be compared conclusively. Donor CMV infection status was unknown, potentially confounding age-related changes in expanded clonotypes. Estimates of total diversity from one million sequenced T cells were regarded as lower bounds and underestimates. A strong correlation was found between observed TCR beta diversity and the percentage of naive T cells measured by flow cytometry.

The donors were roughly 39 Caucasian individuals from Russia, aged roughly 6 to 100 years, who were systemically healthy. About 9.6 milliliters of peripheral blood were collected from each donor into EDTA-treated Vacutainer tubes. PBMCs were isolated by Ficoll-Paque density-gradient centrifugation, with at least 6 million obtained per sample. Total RNA, at least 5 micrograms per sample, was extracted from PBMCs with Trizol reagent. For every donor, flow cytometry on a PBMC aliquot measured the percentage of naive CD45RAhigh/CD27high T cells. Libraries were built with 5' RACE. Sequencing was carried out with an Illumina HiSeq 2500. A second PCR of roughly 6 to 11 cycles was performed with a sample-barcoded 5' primer and a J-beta primer mix. A template-switch 5' adaptor carrying 12 random nucleotides introduced a unique molecular identifier onto each TCR beta cDNA molecule. Each sample yielded at least 2.5 million CDR3-containing paired-end reads. The Mint cDNA synthesis kit, primed by a TRBC-specific oligonucleotide, was used to synthesize first-strand cDNA from all RNA. Following uracil-DNA glycosylase treatment, all cDNA underwent a first 18-cycle PCR with the universal primers M1SS and BC2_uni_R. Regarding the original processing steps: Each sample was normalized by randomly selecting 1 million high-quality reads, each carrying a distinct molecular identifier. Instead of being binned into consensus sequences, reads with shared molecular identifiers were discarded. MiTCR, with a Q25 quality threshold and the strictest error-elimination algorithm, was used for CDR3 identification, clonotype clustering and error correction. Lower-bound total TCR beta diversity was estimated with a nonparametric unseen species model using Euler transformation. The public sequencing data were trimmed at Q25 with fastp and processed into clonotypes with MiXCR by TCRdb, which kept only in-frame beta chains. Duplicate CDR3 protein sequences are folded into a single record with the most common DNA and genes. These V and J calls derive from TCRdb rather than the authors' analysis. Counted in this sample were over 950,000 distinct CDR3 sequences; just over 50% of them appeared once. The biggest ten clones account for over 20% of the sample.

V drops 6 bases and J drops 2 bases, leaving 11 bases in between. CDR1 and CDR2, per the germline V gene (reference sequence), are DFQATT and SNEGSKA. Measured from the cysteine to the phenylalanine, the CDR3 is 12 residues long. Only the CDR3 part of the read is kept: 36 bases, read in frame from the first base. Specimen: blood. This sequence uses TRBV20-1 and TRBJ2-7, with TRBD2 tentatively as D gene (6 bases match). The sequence was collected from a woman aged 55-69 years in good health. The bases read TGCAGTGCCCCCGGGGGACCCTACGAGCAGTACTTC. Its product reads: CSAPGGPYEQYF.